The present TCR beta chain was sequenced within a study of Graves' ophthalmopathy and Graves' hyperthyroidism. RNA transcripts were the source from which TCR beta CDR3 regions were amplified. HTBI primers were employed in first-round RT-PCR, then a second-round multiplex PCR followed. One entry per CDR3 protein, called by TCRdb with MiXCR from the multiplex PCR reads. The sample comprises under 800,000 distinct CDR3 sequences, about 24% of which are singletons, and around 7% rests with the top ten. The V gene lost 2 bases and the J gene lost 2 bases, with 9 bases spanning the gap. The CDR3 has 14 amino acids. Per the germline V gene, CDR1 is MNHEY and CDR2 is SVGAGI.

This receptor was taken from a woman aged 18-29 years with stable Graves' hyperthyroidism. Some clones in this sample may be carry-over from other donors' samples. The chain uses TRBV6-5 and TRBJ2-5; possibly TRBD1 for D (5 bases). Sequencing was carried out using peripheral blood. CDR3 protein: CASSYGSGQETQYF. CDR3 DNA: TGTGCCAGCAGTTACGGCTCAGGGCAAGAGACCCAGTACTTC.